These T cell receptor beta chains were read from a single sample in a study of response to subunit inactivated influenza vaccine. TCRdb re-called the RT-PCR reads through MiXCR, storing one row per CDR3 protein. The data show 450,000 to 700,000 distinct CDR3 sequences, 14% seen once. The sample consisted of PBMCs from blood, taken about 11 days after vaccination. The source is a man aged 45-60 years who received an inactivated influenza vaccine. Each CDR3 is given with its conserved first and last residue. The order of the fields is V gene, CDR3 protein.

TRBV9,CASSEKLAGGSHDNEQFF
TRBV3-1,CASSPRKGTGNTIYF
TRBV7-9,CASSFYREVTGELFF
TRBV9,CASSVAPQGEETQYF
TRBV4-1,CASSQQGTDTQYF
TRBV12-3/TRBV12-4,CASTKRGAGGFPKYF
TRBV5-1,CASSLVRLRDEQFF
TRBV5-1,CASSWDFYNEQFF
TRBV6-2/TRBV6-3,CASSKGQGRYYGYTF
TRBV5-1,CASSLLTAGGETQYF
TRBV4-2,CASSRTISGSSYNEQFF
TRBV5-7,CASLRNTEAFF
TRBV18,CASRISGRAILVNTGELFF
TRBV7-3,CASSLTQTSQETQYF
TRBV7-2,CASSLTPFTGSYEQYF
TRBV12-3/TRBV12-4,CASSLQREAYNEQFF
TRBV7-2,CASSLGGQGGSPLHF
TRBV3-1,CASSQSSRASETQYF
TRBV11-2,CASSLDIAGVNTGELFF
TRBV5-1,CASSNGTPHYGYTF
TRBV10-3,CATARRAYGGSSYEQYF
TRBV28,CASSFPLAGGYEQYF
TRBV20-1,CSAAPGWYTEAFF
TRBV13,CASSDGVGGYTF
TRBV4-1,CASSQDPVGGSNQPQHF
TRBV7-2,CASSLWDRGNQPQHF
TRBV28,CASSPTWGDKNIQYF
TRBV7-3,CASSPGTSAYNEQFF
TRBV28,CASSTGGIRSYEQYF
TRBV3-1,CASSPRQGRPSGDEQFF
TRBV7-9,CASSLGTGTVDYF
TRBV4-1,CASSPSGTVNTEAFF
TRBV6-5,CASSYSPGGADTQYF
TRBV10-3,CAISERSRSYEQYF
TRBV7-2,CASSLGRVGTGELFF
TRBV11-2,CASRHRTLENTEAFF
TRBV4-2,CASSQSFFAGGPDNEQFF